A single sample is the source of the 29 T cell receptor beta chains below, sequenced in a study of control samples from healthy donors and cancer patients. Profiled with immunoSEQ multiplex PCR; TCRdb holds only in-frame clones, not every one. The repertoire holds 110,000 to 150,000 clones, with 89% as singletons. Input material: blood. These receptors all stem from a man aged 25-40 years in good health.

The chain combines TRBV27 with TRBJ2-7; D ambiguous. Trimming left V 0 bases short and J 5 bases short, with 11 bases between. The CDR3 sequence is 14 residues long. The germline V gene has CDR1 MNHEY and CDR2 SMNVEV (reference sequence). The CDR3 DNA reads TGTGCCAGCAGTTTATCTATAGGGTCGGACGAGCAGTACTTC. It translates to CASSLSIGSDEQYF.

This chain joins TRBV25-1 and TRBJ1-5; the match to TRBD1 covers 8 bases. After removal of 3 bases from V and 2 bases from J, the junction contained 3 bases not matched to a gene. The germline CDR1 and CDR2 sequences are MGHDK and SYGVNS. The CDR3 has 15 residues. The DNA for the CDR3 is TGTGCCAGCAGTGAGGGACAGGCGGGCAATCAGCCCCAGCATTTT. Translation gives CASSEGQAGNQPQHF.

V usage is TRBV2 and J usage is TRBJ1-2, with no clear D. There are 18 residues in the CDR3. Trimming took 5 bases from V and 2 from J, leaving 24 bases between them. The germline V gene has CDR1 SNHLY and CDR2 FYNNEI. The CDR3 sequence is CASSPTIIGRRANYGYTF. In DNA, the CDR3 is TGTGCCAGCAGTCCTACAATAATCGGGCGGAGGGCGAACTATGGCTACACCTTC.

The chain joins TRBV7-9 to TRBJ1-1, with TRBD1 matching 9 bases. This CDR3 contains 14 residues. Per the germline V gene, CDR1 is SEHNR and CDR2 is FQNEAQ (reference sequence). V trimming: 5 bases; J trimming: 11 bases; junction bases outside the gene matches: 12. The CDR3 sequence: CASSPNPQGASAFF. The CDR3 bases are TGTGCCAGCAGCCCCAACCCACAGGGGGCGAGTGCTTTCTTT. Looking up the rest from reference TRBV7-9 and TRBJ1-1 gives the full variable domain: DTGVSQNPRHKITKRGQNVTFRCDPISEHNRLYWYRQTLGQGPEFLTYFQNEAQLEKSRLLSDRFSAERPKGSFSTLEIQRTEQGDSAMYLCASSPNPQGASAFFGQGTRLTVV.

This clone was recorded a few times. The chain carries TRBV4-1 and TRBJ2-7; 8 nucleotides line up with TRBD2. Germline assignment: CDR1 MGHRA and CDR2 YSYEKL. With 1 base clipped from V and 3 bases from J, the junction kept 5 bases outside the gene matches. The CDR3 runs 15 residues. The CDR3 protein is CASSQGSGGYYEQYF. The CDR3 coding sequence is TGCGCCAGCAGCCAAGGGAGCGGGGGCTACTACGAGCAGTACTTC.

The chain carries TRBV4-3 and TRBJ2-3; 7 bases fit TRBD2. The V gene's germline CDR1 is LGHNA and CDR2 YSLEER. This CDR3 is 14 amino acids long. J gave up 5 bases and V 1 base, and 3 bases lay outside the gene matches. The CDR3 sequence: CASSQGGRGDTQYF. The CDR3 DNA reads TGCGCCAGCAGCCAAGGCGGGAGAGGAGATACGCAGTATTTT.

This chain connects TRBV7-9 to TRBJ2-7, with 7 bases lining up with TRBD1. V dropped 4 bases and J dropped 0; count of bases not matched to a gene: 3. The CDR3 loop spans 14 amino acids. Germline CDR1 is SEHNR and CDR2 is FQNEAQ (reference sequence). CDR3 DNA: TGTGCCAGCAGCTGGGACAGAAGCTCCTACGAGCAGTACTTC. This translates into CASSWDRSSYEQYF.

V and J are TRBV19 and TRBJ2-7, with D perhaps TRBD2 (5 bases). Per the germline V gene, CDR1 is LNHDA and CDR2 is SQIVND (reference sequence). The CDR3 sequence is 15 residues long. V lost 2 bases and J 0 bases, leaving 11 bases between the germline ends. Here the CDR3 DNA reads TGTGCCAGTAGTATACTCCTAGGGAGCTCCTACGAGCAGTACTTC. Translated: CASSILLGSSYEQYF.

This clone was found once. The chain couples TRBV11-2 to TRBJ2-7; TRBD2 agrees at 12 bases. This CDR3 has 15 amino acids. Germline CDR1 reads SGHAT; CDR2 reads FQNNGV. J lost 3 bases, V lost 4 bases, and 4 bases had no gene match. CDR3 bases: TGTGCCAGCAGCTCACGGACTAGCGGGATCTACGAGCAGTACTTC. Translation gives CASSSRTSGIYEQYF.

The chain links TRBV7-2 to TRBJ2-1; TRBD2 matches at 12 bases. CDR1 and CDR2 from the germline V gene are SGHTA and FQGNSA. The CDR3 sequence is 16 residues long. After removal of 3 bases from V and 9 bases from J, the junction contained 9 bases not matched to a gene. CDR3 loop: CASSFQLAGGIGEQFF. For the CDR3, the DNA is TGTGCCAGCAGCTTCCAACTAGCGGGGGGCATAGGTGAGCAGTTCTTC. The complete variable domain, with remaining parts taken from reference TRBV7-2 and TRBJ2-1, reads GAGVSQSPSNKVTEKGKDVELRCDPISGHTALYWYRQSLGQGLEFLIYFQGNSAPDKSGLPSDRFSAERTGGSVSTLTIQRTQQEDSAVYLCASSFQLAGGIGEQFFGPGTRLTVL.

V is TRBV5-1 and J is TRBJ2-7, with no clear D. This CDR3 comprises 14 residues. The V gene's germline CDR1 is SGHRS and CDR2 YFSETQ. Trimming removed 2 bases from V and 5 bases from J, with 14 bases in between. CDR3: CASSFQDPKDEQYF. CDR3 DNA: TGCGCCAGCAGCTTCCAGGACCCTAAGGACGAGCAGTACTTC. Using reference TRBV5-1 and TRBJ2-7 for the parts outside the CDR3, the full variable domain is KAGVTQTPRYLIKTRGQQVTLSCSPISGHRSVSWYQQTPGQGLQFLFEYFSETQRNKGNFPGRFSGRQFSNSRSEMNVSTLELGDSALYLCASSFQDPKDEQYFGPGTRLTVT.

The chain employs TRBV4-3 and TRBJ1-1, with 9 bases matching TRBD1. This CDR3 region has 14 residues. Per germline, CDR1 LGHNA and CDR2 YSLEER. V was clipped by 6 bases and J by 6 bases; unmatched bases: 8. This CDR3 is CASRLRQGGSEAFF. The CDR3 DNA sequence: TGCGCCAGCAGACTGAGACAGGGGGGTTCTGAAGCTTTCTTT.

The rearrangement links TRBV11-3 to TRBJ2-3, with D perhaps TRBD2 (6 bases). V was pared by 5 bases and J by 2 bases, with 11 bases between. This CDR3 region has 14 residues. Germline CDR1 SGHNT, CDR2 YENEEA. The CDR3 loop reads CASSPSGPTDTQYF. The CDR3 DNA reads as TGTGCCAGCAGCCCGAGCGGGCCCACAGATACGCAGTATTTT.

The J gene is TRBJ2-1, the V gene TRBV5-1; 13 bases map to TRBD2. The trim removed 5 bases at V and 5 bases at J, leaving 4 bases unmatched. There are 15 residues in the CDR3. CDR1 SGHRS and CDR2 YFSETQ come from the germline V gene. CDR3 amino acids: CASRPGTSGDNEQFF. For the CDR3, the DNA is TGCGCCAGCAGACCGGGGACTAGCGGGGACAATGAGCAGTTCTTC.

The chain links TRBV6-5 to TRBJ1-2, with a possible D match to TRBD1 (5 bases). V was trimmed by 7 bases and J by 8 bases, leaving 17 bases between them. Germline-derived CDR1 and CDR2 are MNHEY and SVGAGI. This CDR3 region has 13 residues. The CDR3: CASIQGGTRGYTF. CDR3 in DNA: TGTGCCAGCATCCAAGGTGGGACCCGGGGCTACACCTTC.

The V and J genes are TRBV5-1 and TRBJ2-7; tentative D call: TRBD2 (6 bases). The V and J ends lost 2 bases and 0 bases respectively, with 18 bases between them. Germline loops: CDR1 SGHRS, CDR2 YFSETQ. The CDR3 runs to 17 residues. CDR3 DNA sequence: TGCGCCAGCAGCTTTTACGGAGGTCGGGGGATCTCCTACGAGCAGTACTTC. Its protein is CASSFYGGRGISYEQYF.

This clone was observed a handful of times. CDR3 sequence (DNA): TGCAGTGCTATGAACAGCAATGAGCAGTTCTTC. Translated: CSAMNSNEQFF. The J gene is TRBJ2-1, the V gene TRBV20-1; D is unclear. CDR1 and CDR2 from the germline V gene are DFQATT and SNEGSKA (reference sequence). CDR3 length: 11 amino acids. V gave up 4 bases and J gave up 6 bases, with 7 bases separating them.

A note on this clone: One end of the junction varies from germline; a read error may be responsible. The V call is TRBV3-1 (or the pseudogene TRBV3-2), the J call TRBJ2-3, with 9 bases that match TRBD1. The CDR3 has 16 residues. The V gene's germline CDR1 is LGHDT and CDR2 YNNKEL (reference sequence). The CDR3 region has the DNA TGTGCCAGCAGCCCTGGAAATCTACGAACCGGGACAGGGTTCAATTTT. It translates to CASSPGNLRTGTGFNF.

The CDR3, as DNA: TGTGCCAGCAGCGTATGGTCGGACAGGACCGCAGATACGCAGTATTTT. Residues: CASSVWSDRTADTQYF. The gene calls are TRBV9 and TRBJ2-3; TRBD1 aligns across 7 bases. The V and J ends lost 1 base and 4 bases, in that order; junction bases with no gene match: 9. CDR3 length: 16 amino acids. In germline, CDR1 is SGDLS, CDR2 YYNGEE.

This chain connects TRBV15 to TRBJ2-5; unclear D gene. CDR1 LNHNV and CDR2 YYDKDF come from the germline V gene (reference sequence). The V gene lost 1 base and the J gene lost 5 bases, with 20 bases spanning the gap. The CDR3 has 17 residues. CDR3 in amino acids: CATSRVVVAGHSETQYF. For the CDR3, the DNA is TGTGCCACCAGCAGAGTGGTGGTGGCTGGGCATTCGGAGACCCAGTACTTC.

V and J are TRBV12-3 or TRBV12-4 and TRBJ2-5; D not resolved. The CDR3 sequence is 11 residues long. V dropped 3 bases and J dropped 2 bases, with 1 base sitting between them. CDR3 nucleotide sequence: TGTGCCAGCAGTTTTCAAGAGACCCAGTACTTC. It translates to CASSFQETQYF.

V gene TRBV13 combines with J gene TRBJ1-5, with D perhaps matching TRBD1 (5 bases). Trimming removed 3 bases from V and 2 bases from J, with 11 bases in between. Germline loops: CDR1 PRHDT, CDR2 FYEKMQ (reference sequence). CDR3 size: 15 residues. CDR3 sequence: CASSFFGAGNQPQHF. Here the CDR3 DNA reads TGTGCCAGCAGCTTTTTTGGGGCGGGCAATCAGCCCCAGCATTTT.

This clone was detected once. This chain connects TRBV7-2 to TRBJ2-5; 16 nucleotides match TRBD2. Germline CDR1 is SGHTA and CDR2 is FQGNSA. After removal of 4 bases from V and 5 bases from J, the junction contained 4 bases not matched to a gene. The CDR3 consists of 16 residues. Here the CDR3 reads CASSSGLAGGGETQYF. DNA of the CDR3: TGTGCCAGCAGCTCGGGACTAGCGGGAGGGGGGGAGACCCAGTACTTC.

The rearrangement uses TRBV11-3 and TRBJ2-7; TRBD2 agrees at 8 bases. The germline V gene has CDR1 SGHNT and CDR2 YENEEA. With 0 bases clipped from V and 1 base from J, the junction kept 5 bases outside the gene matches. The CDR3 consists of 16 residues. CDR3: CASSLEQASGSYEQYF. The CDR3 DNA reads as TGTGCCAGCAGCTTAGAGCAGGCTAGCGGGTCCTACGAGCAGTACTTC.

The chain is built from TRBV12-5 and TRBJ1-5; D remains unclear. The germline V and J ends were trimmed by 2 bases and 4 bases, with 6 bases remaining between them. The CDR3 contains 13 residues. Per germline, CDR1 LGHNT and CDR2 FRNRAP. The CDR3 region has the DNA TGTGCTAGTGGTTTGTCCTTAAATCAGCCCCAGCATTTT. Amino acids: CASGLSLNQPQHF. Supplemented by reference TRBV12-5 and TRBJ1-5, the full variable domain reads DARVTQTPRHKVTEMGQEVTMRCQPILGHNTVFWYRQTMMQGLELLAYFRNRAPLDDSGMPKDRFSAEMPDATLATLKIQPSEPRDSAVYFCASGLSLNQPQHFGDGTRLSIL.

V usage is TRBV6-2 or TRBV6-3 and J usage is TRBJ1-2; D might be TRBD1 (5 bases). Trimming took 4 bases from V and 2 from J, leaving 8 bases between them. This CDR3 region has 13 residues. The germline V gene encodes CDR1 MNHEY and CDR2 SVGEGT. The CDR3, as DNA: TGTGCCAGCAGTTCCAGGGAAAACTATGGCTACACCTTC. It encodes CASSSRENYGYTF.

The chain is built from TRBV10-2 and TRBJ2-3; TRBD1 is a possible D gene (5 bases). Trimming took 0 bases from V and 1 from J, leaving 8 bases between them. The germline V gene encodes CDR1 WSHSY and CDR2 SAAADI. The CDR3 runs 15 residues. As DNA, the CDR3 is TGCGCCAGCAGTGAGTCGGTCAGGGGCACAGATACGCAGTATTTT. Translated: CASSESVRGTDTQYF.

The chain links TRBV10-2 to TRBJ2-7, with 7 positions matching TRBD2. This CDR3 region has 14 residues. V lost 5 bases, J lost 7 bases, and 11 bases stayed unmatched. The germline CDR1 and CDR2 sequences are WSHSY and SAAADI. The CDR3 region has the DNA TGCGCCAGCAGTAATCTCCGTGGGGGGGATGAGCAGTACTTC. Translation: CASSNLRGGDEQYF.

The CDR3 sequence: CAIRGTPSTTQYF. The DNA of the CDR3 is TGTGCCATCAGGGGGACACCCAGTACGACCCAGTACTTC. The V and J genes are TRBV10-3 and TRBJ2-5; TRBD1 is a possible D gene (6 bases). Germline V gene sequence: CDR1 ENHRY, CDR2 SYGVKD. V was trimmed by 6 bases and J by 7 bases, leaving 15 bases between them. This CDR3 is built from 13 residues.